Each of the 27 T cell receptor beta chains below was sequenced from the same sample in a study of cytomegalovirus exposure and HLA in healthy donors. The study ran its PCR with 60 Vbeta and 13 Jbeta primers. TCRdb's copy holds only in-frame clones and misses some; the assay was immunoSEQ multiplex PCR. The sample lists more than 110,000 clones; around 73% were seen once. The sample comprised PBMCs. The receptors here all came from a human donor in good health.

The chain recombines TRBV27 with TRBJ1-1; no clear D gene. The V gene lost 2 bases and the J gene lost 4 bases, with 8 bases spanning the gap. The germline V gene has CDR1 MNHEY and CDR2 SMNVEV (reference sequence). The CDR3 runs 13 residues. The CDR3 DNA follows: TGTGCCAGCAGTTTAGCAGCAGGCACTGAAGCTTTCTTT. Amino acids: CASSLAAGTEAFF.

J is TRBJ1-1 and V is TRBV10-3, with 8 bases matching TRBD1. Germline CDR1 ENHRY, CDR2 SYGVKD. Trimming removed 6 bases from V and 1 base from J; junction bases left unmatched: 4. CDR3 length: 14 residues. DNA of the CDR3: TGTGCCATCAGGGCAGGACAGGGGAACACTGAAGCTTTCTTT. It translates to CAIRAGQGNTEAFF.

V and J are TRBV6-6 and TRBJ2-2; TRBD1 matches at 10 bases. In germline, CDR1 is MNHNY, CDR2 SVGAGI (reference sequence). This CDR3 contains 15 residues. V shed 5 bases and J 6 bases; nucleotides not matched to a gene: 6. In DNA form, the CDR3 reads TGTGCCAGCAGTGCGACAGGGGGCTCGCCCGGGGAGCTGTTTTTT. Translated: CASSATGGSPGELFF.

This clone has a handful of counts. The chain recombines TRBV2 with TRBJ1-5; D gene ambiguous. The V and J ends lost 10 bases and 4 bases respectively, with 11 bases between them. Per the germline V gene, CDR1 is SNHLY and CDR2 is FYNNEI. This CDR3 contains 12 residues. In DNA, the CDR3 is TGTGCCATCTCAGACTGGAATCAGCCCCAGCATTTT. This sequence encodes CAISDWNQPQHF.

The rearrangement links TRBV7-8 to TRBJ1-2; D may be TRBD1 (5 bases). The CDR3 totals 12 residues. Germline CDR1 is SGHVS and CDR2 is FQNEAQ. Trimming cost V 5 bases and J 7 bases, with 11 bases left between them. CDR3 DNA sequence: TGTGCCAGCAGCCCGACAGCGAGTGGCTACACCTTC. This translates into CASSPTASGYTF.

CDR3 region: CASSQVAGDTDTQYF. DNA of the CDR3: TGCGCCAGCAGCCAAGTAGCGGGGGACACAGATACGCAGTATTTT. This chain links TRBV4-1 with TRBJ2-3; TRBD2 matches at 9 bases. CDR3 length: 15 amino acids. Trimming at V came to 1 base and at J to 2 bases, leaving 1 base not matched to a gene. Germline CDR1 is MGHRA and CDR2 is YSYEKL.

The table lists this clone with a count of one. This chain connects TRBV11-2 to TRBJ1-2; TRBD1 might be the D (5 bases). Germline V gives CDR1 SGHAT, CDR2 FQNNGV. V lost 7 bases and J lost 8, with 23 bases in between. The CDR3 length is 15 residues. CDR3 protein: CASNPIWGEGSGYTF. CDR3 DNA: TGTGCCAGCAACCCGATCTGGGGCGAAGGTTCCGGCTACACCTTC. Drawing the rest from reference TRBV11-2 and TRBJ1-2, the complete variable domain is EAGVAQSPRYKIIEKRQSVAFWCNPISGHATLYWYQQILGQGPKLLIQFQNNGVVDDSQLPKDRFSAERLKGVDSTLKIQPAKLEDSAVYLCASNPIWGEGSGYTFGSGTRLTVV.

The CDR3 loop is CASSTGGRRYGYTF. The CDR3 nucleotides read TGTGCCAGCAGCACAGGGGGCAGGAGGTATGGCTACACCTTC. V and J are TRBV5-6 and TRBJ1-2; 9 nucleotides agree with TRBD1. Trimming removed 4 bases from V and 5 bases from J; junction bases left unmatched: 6. This CDR3 is 14 amino acids long. The V gene's germline CDR1 is SGHDT and CDR2 YYEEEE.

Only one count was recorded for this clone. At one of its ends the junction is not consistent with the germline gene, which may arise from a read error. In nucleotides, the CDR3 is TGCGCCAGCAGCTTGGCCCTCCGGGATGGCTACCCCTTC. Translating it yields CASSLALRDGYPF. V and J are TRBV5-1 and TRBJ1-2, with no clear D. Germline-derived CDR1 and CDR2 are SGHRS and YFSETQ. This CDR3 is 13 amino acids long.

V gene TRBV4-2 combines with J gene TRBJ2-5, with 8 bases identical to TRBD2. Germline V gene sequence: CDR1 LGHNA, CDR2 YNFKEQ. CDR3 size: 13 residues. V lost 4 bases, J lost 4 bases, and 2 bases stayed unmatched. The DNA of the CDR3 is TGTGCCAGCAGCCCCGGACTAGCAGAGACCCAGTACTTC. Protein sequence: CASSPGLAETQYF.

J is TRBJ1-5 and V is TRBV6-1; D gene unclear. The CDR3 runs to 13 residues. The germline CDR1 and CDR2 sequences are MNHNS and SASEGT. V lost 3 bases, J lost 11 bases, and 14 bases lay in between. The CDR3 nucleotides are TGTGCCAGCAGTGAGTCCCGGGTCGGGGCCCAGCATTTT. Its protein product is CASSESRVGAQHF.

The genes are TRBV7-3 and TRBJ2-1; D is uncertain. This CDR3 is built from 14 residues. Per germline, CDR1 SGHTA and CDR2 FQGTGA. The V and J ends lost 2 bases and 2 bases respectively, with 7 bases between them. Written as DNA, the CDR3 is TGTGCCAGCAGCTTATCTCAGGCCTACAATGAGCAGTTCTTC. Its protein product is CASSLSQAYNEQFF.

The rearrangement links TRBV6-1 to TRBJ1-1; D perhaps matches TRBD1 (6 bases). The germline CDR1 and CDR2 sequences are MNHNS and SASEGT. This CDR3 contains 13 residues. V lost 7 bases and J 5 bases, leaving 14 bases between the germline ends. In DNA form, the CDR3 reads TGTGCCAGCAAGGGGGAGCTGTATACTGAAGCTTTCTTT. Its protein product is CASKGELYTEAFF.

The J gene is TRBJ2-3, the V gene TRBV6-5, with 10 nucleotides matching TRBD2. The germline CDR1 and CDR2 sequences are MNHEY and SVGAGI. The CDR3 is 16 amino acids. Trimming at V came to 0 bases and at J to 4 bases, leaving 4 bases not matched to a gene. The CDR3 nucleotides are TGTGCCAGCAGTTACTCCTCCCTAGCGGGGGCAGATACGCAGTATTTT. Amino acids: CASSYSSLAGADTQYF.

The DNA for the CDR3 is TGTGCCAGCAGTCCTCCCTACCGGGGCTACGAGCAGTACTTC. Translated, it gives CASSPPYRGYEQYF. The chain employs TRBV5-6 and TRBJ2-7, with D perhaps matching TRBD2 (5 bases). Germline V gene data show CDR1 as SGHDT and CDR2 as YYEEEE. This CDR3 spans 14 amino acids. Trimming removed 5 bases at V and 3 bases at J, with 15 bases between.

The chain is built from TRBV2 and TRBJ2-1, with 16 bases aligning to TRBD2. Germline CDR1 and CDR2: SNHLY and FYNNEI. There are 15 residues in the CDR3. Unmatched junction bases numbered 12, after V lost 7 bases and J lost 15 bases. The DNA of the CDR3 is TGTGCCAGCACTCGGGGACTAGCGGGAGGGCCGGGGGTGTTCTTC. This codes for CASTRGLAGGPGVFF.

This chain joins TRBV18 and TRBJ2-1, with TRBD1 matching over 10 bases. Unmatched junction bases numbered 8, after V lost 2 bases and J lost 4 bases. CDR3 length equals 17 residues. Germline lookup yields CDR1 KGHSH and CDR2 LQKENI. CDR3 coding DNA: TGTGCCAGCTCACCAAAGAATCCGGGACAGGGGTACAATGAGCAGTTCTTC. Translating gives CASSPKNPGQGYNEQFF.

J is TRBJ2-2 and V is TRBV4-2, with D possibly matching TRBD2 (5 bases). Germline V gene sequence: CDR1 LGHNA, CDR2 YNFKEQ. This CDR3 contains 16 residues. V shed 0 bases and J shed 5 bases, with 13 bases lying between them. CDR3 bases: TGTGCCAGCAGCCAAGATTTGGACTTTTTTACCGGGGAGCTGTTTTTT. This gives the protein CASSQDLDFFTGELFF.

V is TRBV7-8 and J is TRBJ2-3; D unclear. CDR1 and CDR2 from the germline V gene are SGHVS and FQNEAQ. This CDR3 has 15 residues. V lost 5 bases and J 0 bases, leaving 12 bases between the germline ends. Here the CDR3 DNA reads TGTGCCAGCAGCCCTCTTAGTCCTAGCACAGATACGCAGTATTTT. It yields the protein CASSPLSPSTDTQYF.

The chain carries TRBV6-5 and TRBJ2-7; 12 bases align to TRBD1. J gave up 6 bases and V 2 bases, and 2 bases lay outside the gene matches. There are 14 residues in the CDR3. Germline assignment: CDR1 MNHEY and CDR2 SVGAGI. The DNA of the CDR3 is TGTGCCAGCAGTTACGGGACAGGGGGCGGCGAGCAGTACTTC. This translates into CASSYGTGGGEQYF.

V and J are TRBV9 and TRBJ2-3, with a tentative D call TRBD2 (5 bases). This CDR3 is 16 amino acids long. V gave up 4 bases and J gave up 0 bases, with 15 bases separating them. Germline V lookup: CDR1 SGDLS, CDR2 YYNGEE. CDR3 in amino acids: CASSYPWGASTDTQYF. The CDR3 region has the DNA TGTGCCAGCAGCTACCCTTGGGGAGCGAGCACAGATACGCAGTATTTT.

This chain links TRBV30 with TRBJ1-1; 9 bases match TRBD1. Per germline, CDR1 GTSNPN and CDR2 SVGIG (reference sequence). This CDR3 contains 12 residues. With V trimmed by 8 bases and J by 2 bases, 3 bases remained unmatched. The CDR3 is CAGTGTNTEAFF. The CDR3 nucleotides read TGTGCCGGGACAGGGACAAACACTGAAGCTTTCTTT.

The J gene is TRBJ2-1, the V gene TRBV4-1; perhaps TRBD2 as D (6 bases). V lost 0 bases and J 3 bases, leaving 15 bases between the germline ends. This CDR3 region has 17 residues. CDR1 is MGHRA and CDR2 is YSYEKL in the germline V gene. DNA for the CDR3: TGCGCCAGCAGCCAAGATCCGGACGGGGGAGGCTACAATGAGCAGTTCTTC. This sequence encodes CASSQDPDGGGYNEQFF.

The rearrangement uses TRBV4-1 and TRBJ2-1; 9 bases align to TRBD1. V lost 2 bases and J lost 12; bases outside the gene matches: 8. The CDR3 is made up of 14 amino acids. The germline CDR1 and CDR2 sequences are MGHRA and YSYEKL. CDR3 region: CASSQRTGEWLQFF. The CDR3 nucleotides read TGCGCCAGCAGCCAACGGACAGGGGAGTGGTTGCAGTTCTTC.

V is TRBV19 and J is TRBJ2-5; D might be TRBD2 (5 bases). V lost 6 bases, J lost 4 bases, and 6 bases lay in between. The CDR3 contains 11 residues. Germline CDR1 reads LNHDA; CDR2 reads SQIVND (reference sequence). This CDR3 reads CASRGRETQYF. The CDR3 DNA reads TGTGCCAGTAGGGGGAGAGAGACCCAGTACTTC.

This clone was counted between two and nine times. The chain uses TRBV6-6 and TRBJ2-3; D might be TRBD1 (6 bases). Between the trimmed V and J ends, which lost 2 bases and 2 bases, there was a span of 14 bases. The CDR3 covers 16 residues. Per germline, CDR1 MNHNY and CDR2 SVGAGI (reference sequence). DNA of the CDR3: TGTGCCAGCAGTTACATCGGTACAGGGTTCACAGATACGCAGTATTTT. Translated, it gives CASSYIGTGFTDTQYF.

The CDR3 DNA follows: TGTGCCAGCAGTGGCCGGGGTCCGGGGGTCTCTCTGTACTTC. It encodes CASSGRGPGVSLYF. The rearrangement links TRBV2 to TRBJ2-7; possibly TRBD2 for D (6 bases). Germline V CDR1 and CDR2: SNHLY, FYNNEI. This CDR3 has 14 residues. The V end lost 4 bases, the J end lost 12 bases, and 22 bases lay between the germline ends.